The clone carrying this T cell receptor (beta chain) was counted once. The repertoire was sequenced with immunoSEQ multiplex PCR; TCRdb's copy has only in-frame clones and lacks some. The data contain about 2.2 million clones, around 95% of them seen just once; the ten biggest clones take up about 1.7%. This CDR3 is built from 14 residues. CDR1 is SNHLY, CDR2 FYNNEI, per germline. With 10 bases removed from V and 8 bases from J, the gap between germline ends came to 21 bases. This sample is part of a study of shared clonotypes between healthy human individuals. The naive CD8 fraction comprised CD45RO-negative cells positively selected for CCR7 and excluded terminally differentiated effector memory CD45RA+ cells.

This chain connects TRBV2 to TRBJ1-3; the D gene is possibly TRBD1 (6 bases). The source of this sequence is a man aged 18 to 29 in good health. Some clones in this sample may be carry-over from other donors' samples. Sequencing was carried out using naive CD8+ T cells from PBMCs. This chain's CDR3 is CATFNRERGDTIYF. Written as DNA, the CDR3 is TGTGCCACTTTTAACAGGGAGAGAGGCGACACCATATATTTT.